A single sample gave rise to the 14 T cell receptor beta chains below, sequenced in a study of blood T cell repertoires in COVID-19. TCRdb keeps only in-frame clones here, not all; method: immunoSEQ multiplex PCR. The top ten hold 26% of the sample, which has about 180,000 clones, around 79% seen once. Sequencing was done on a sample of peripheral blood. The receptors originated from a woman aged 70-85 years with acute or convalescent COVID-19.

The J gene is TRBJ2-1, the V gene TRBV5-4; D remains ambiguous. Trimming cost V 0 bases and J 8 bases, with 9 bases left between them. The CDR3 runs to 13 residues. Looked up from germline, CDR1 is SGHNT and CDR2 is YYREEE (reference sequence). The CDR3 here is CASSLAGIYEQFF. For the CDR3, the DNA is TGTGCCAGCAGCTTGGCGGGTATCTATGAGCAGTTCTTC. The complete variable domain, with remaining parts taken from reference TRBV5-4 and TRBJ2-1, reads ETGVTQSPTHLIKTRGQQVTLRCSSQSGHNTVSWYQQALGQGPQFIFQYYREEENGRGNFPPRFSGLQFPNYSSELNVNALELDDSALYLCASSLAGIYEQFFGPGTRLTVL.

The chain combines TRBV5-4 with TRBJ2-7; D is possibly TRBD2 (5 bases). Trimming took 0 bases from V and 3 from J, leaving 10 bases between them. The germline CDR1 and CDR2 sequences are SGHNT and YYREEE (reference sequence). CDR3 length equals 14 residues. CDR3 region: CASSLASRVYEQYF. CDR3 DNA: TGTGCCAGCAGCTTGGCCTCGAGGGTCTACGAGCAGTACTTC.

As for this clone: Other DNA sequences of this sample code for an identical CDR3. The CDR3 region has the DNA TGCGCCAGCAGCCTGGGACAGGGTCAAGAGACCCAGTACTTC. This gives the protein CASSLGQGQETQYF. The chain joins TRBV5-1 to TRBJ2-5; TRBD1 matches at 9 bases. With 4 bases clipped from V and 2 bases from J, the junction kept 3 bases outside the gene matches. Germline lookup yields CDR1 SGHRS and CDR2 YFSETQ. The CDR3 spans 14 residues. Full variable domain (rest looked up from reference TRBV5-1 and TRBJ2-5): KAGVTQTPRYLIKTRGQQVTLSCSPISGHRSVSWYQQTPGQGLQFLFEYFSETQRNKGNFPGRFSGRQFSNSRSEMNVSTLELGDSALYLCASSLGQGQETQYFGPGTRLLVL.

The chain uses TRBV7-9 and TRBJ1-3; 7 bases match TRBD1. J lost 2 bases, V lost 5 bases, and 12 bases had no gene match. The CDR3 is 17 amino acids. In germline, CDR1 is SEHNR, CDR2 FQNEAQ (reference sequence). The DNA for the CDR3 is TGTGCCAGCAGCCCCTTCCTGGGACAGAAAGCTGGAAACACCATATATTTT. Its protein is CASSPFLGQKAGNTIYF.

The chain couples TRBV5-1 to TRBJ2-5, with D unclear. V lost 0 bases, J lost 5 bases, and 11 bases lay in between. CDR1 is SGHRS and CDR2 is YFSETQ in the germline V gene. The CDR3 consists of 14 residues. The CDR3 sequence is CASSLDRLHETQYF. CDR3 sequence (DNA): TGCGCCAGCAGCTTGGATCGCTTACACGAGACCCAGTACTTC.

This clone has a handful of counts. The chain has TRBV18 and TRBJ2-5; possible D gene TRBD1, 6 bases. Trimming shortened V by 3 bases and J by 1 base, and 9 bases separated the two germline ends. The CDR3 totals 14 residues. From germline, CDR1 is KGHSH and CDR2 LQKENI. The CDR3 DNA reads as TGTGCCAGCTCACCCACGACAGGCCAAGAGACCCAGTACTTC. This gives the protein CASSPTTGQETQYF.

The V and J genes are TRBV25-1 and TRBJ2-1; 7 positions match TRBD1. The CDR3 runs 13 residues. Germline CDR1 and CDR2: MGHDK and SYGVNS. Germline trimming cut 4 bases from V and 8 bases from J; bases unmatched to any gene: 5. CDR3 loop: CASSVQGRDEQFF. CDR3 bases: TGTGCCAGCAGTGTACAGGGGCGGGATGAGCAGTTCTTC.

The chain combines TRBV7-2 with TRBJ1-5; TRBD1 matches 10 bases. J lost 7 bases, V lost 4 bases, and 7 bases had no gene match. The CDR3 runs to 15 residues. Germline V gene data show CDR1 as SGHTA and CDR2 as FQGNSA. CDR3 sequence: CASSSGTGARQPQHF. CDR3 coding DNA: TGTGCCAGCAGCTCCGGGACAGGGGCTCGGCAGCCCCAGCATTTT.

This clone was recorded a few times. This rearrangement joins TRBV28 to TRBJ2-2; the match to TRBD2 covers 14 bases. This CDR3 is 15 amino acids long. CDR1 MDHEN and CDR2 SYDVKM come from the germline V gene. V shed 6 bases, J shed 6 bases, and the junction held 3 bases outside the gene matches. This CDR3 is CASRPGLAGAGELFF. CDR3 sequence (DNA): TGTGCCAGCAGACCGGGACTAGCGGGAGCCGGGGAGCTGTTTTTT.

J is TRBJ2-3 and V is TRBV10-1, with 10 positions matching TRBD2. The CDR3 contains 16 residues. Germline V gives CDR1 WNHNN, CDR2 SYGVQD (reference sequence). Trimming removed 1 base from V and 4 bases from J; junction bases left unmatched: 5. The CDR3 nucleotides are TGCGCCAGCAGTGAGTTGAGCGGGAGGGGCTCAGATACGCAGTATTTT. The encoded protein is CASSELSGRGSDTQYF.

The V gene is TRBV11-1, the J gene TRBJ2-5, with D unresolved. This CDR3 has 13 amino acids. V was shortened by 3 bases and J by 4 bases, with 9 bases between the two germline ends. Germline CDR1 and CDR2: SGHAT and FQDESV (reference sequence). The DNA of the CDR3 is TGTGCCAGCAGCTTGTCCGGGTTAGAGACCCAGTACTTC. Protein: CASSLSGLETQYF.

The V and J genes are TRBV7-3 and TRBJ2-2; unclear D gene. The V gene's germline CDR1 is SGHTA and CDR2 FQGTGA. The V and J ends lost 3 bases and 0 bases respectively, with 11 bases between them. The CDR3 covers 16 residues. The DNA of the CDR3 is TGTGCCAGCAGCTTCTTACCGGTCGCGAACACCGGGGAGCTGTTTTTT. Amino acid sequence: CASSFLPVANTGELFF.

The V and J genes are TRBV5-1 and TRBJ2-2; D is perhaps TRBD1 (5 bases). Looked up from germline, CDR1 is SGHRS and CDR2 is YFSETQ. V gave up 0 bases and J gave up 2 bases, with 8 bases separating them. This CDR3 spans 15 amino acids. CDR3 sequence (DNA): TGCGCCAGCAGCTTGGCAGGGTTAAACACCGGGGAGCTGTTTTTT. This codes for CASSLAGLNTGELFF. Combining the CDR3 with reference TRBV5-1 and TRBJ2-2 gives the whole variable domain KAGVTQTPRYLIKTRGQQVTLSCSPISGHRSVSWYQQTPGQGLQFLFEYFSETQRNKGNFPGRFSGRQFSNSRSEMNVSTLELGDSALYLCASSLAGLNTGELFFGEGSRLTVL.

The rearrangement links TRBV7-8 to TRBJ1-2; 8 bases map to TRBD1. Per the germline V gene, CDR1 is SGHVS and CDR2 is FQNEAQ. The CDR3 runs 16 residues. J lost 4 bases, V lost 0 bases, and 7 bases had no gene match. The CDR3 reads CASSLATGGVSYGYTF. CDR3 bases: TGTGCCAGCAGCTTAGCTACAGGGGGTGTCAGCTATGGCTACACCTTC.